This entry is about one T cell receptor (beta chain). Here the CDR3 omits its conserved ending phenylalanine or tryptophan, so a read error is the likely source. This CDR3 has 15 residues. Per the germline V gene, CDR1 is SGHAT and CDR2 is FQNNGV. The record originates from a study of tumor-infiltrating lymphocytes in primary liver carcinoma. TCR beta cDNA was reverse-transcribed from around 0.55 ug of total RNA. The reaction used a constant-region primer and ProtoScript II reverse transcriptase. Three-round nested multiplex PCR performed with slightly modified ARM-PCR produced the TCR beta libraries. Both of the initial two PCR rounds ran for nine to eleven cycles and employed TRBV1-TRBV30 forward primers alongside a C-beta reverse primer. MiXCR, applied by TCRdb to the multiplex PCR reads, yields one record per CDR3 protein. The sample yields more than 95,000 distinct CDR3 sequences, 60% to 80% seen once.

From roughly 20-30 mg of unsorted bulk tissue, DNA and RNA were co-extracted together. Tumor samples each held over 80% viable tumor cells. The chain recombines TRBV11-2 with TRBJ2-7, with unresolved D. Source material: liver tumor tissue from sampling region 3. Subset given: tumor region T3, left-lateral pole. This receptor was identified in a woman in her sixties with primary liver carcinoma and hepatitis B virus infection. In nucleotides, the CDR3 is TGTGTCAGCAGCTTAGACCCAGGCCATACGTCTGAGCAGTACTCC. Translated, it gives CVSSLDPGHTSEQYS.